This T cell receptor beta chain was retrieved from a study of blood T cell repertoires in COVID-19. Across the whole study: Spain, Italy and the United States supplied samples that represented acute and convalescent COVID-19. The cDNA or gDNA used as material had been derived from T cells, B-cell-depleted T cells, or PBMCs.

V was pared by 5 bases and J by 3 bases, with 7 bases between. The germline V gene has CDR1 DFQATT and CDR2 SNEGSKA (reference sequence). The CDR3 is 11 residues long. Authors' processing steps: Amplified reference gene primers provided the basis for estimating nucleated cell counts. Only in-frame clones appear in the TCRdb table, and some are missing; sequencing was by immunoSEQ multiplex PCR. From that table come the V and J calls and clone size; the DNA was used to work out D and trimming. The sample contains roughly 100,000 clones, around nine tenths of which appear only once. Specimen: peripheral blood. This receptor was taken from a man older than 75 with acute or convalescent COVID-19. The chain employs TRBV20-1 and TRBJ1-2; D is unclear. In DNA form, the CDR3 reads TGCAGTGCTCGCGTGGACTATGGCTACACCTTC. Its translation: CSARVDYGYTF.